The entry below describes one TCR beta chain. Its antigen is not yet known. The input lacks base qualities; no much larger clone sits a single base away. The library was obtained by UMI-ligation and nested PCR. The beta constant-region primer consisted of an equimolar mixture of two oligonucleotides that together covered TRBC1 and TRBC2. Four rounds of PCR were used to amplify ligated cDNA, with nested alpha and beta constant-region primers being used together with the SP2 primer. A single-stranded oligonucleotide carrying the SP2 primer and a 12-nucleotide UMI was ligated to the 3' end of the cDNA by T4 RNA ligase 1. Incubation of the ligation reaction was carried out at 16 degrees C for about 20-24 hours. To avoid over-amplification, PCR2 was usually performed as a SYBR Green qPCR and halted once a predetermined threshold was reached. All purifications after the first were performed with Agencourt AMPure XP magnetic beads. Library quantification was done by Qubit, followed by a TapeStation check on which the main peak was expected at around 650 bp. Sequencing of the pooled libraries was done on an Illumina MiSeq using v2 2x251 paired-end kits, which typically yielded 1-2 million reads per sample. Each sample was pooled at 4 to 5 nM, and about 4.5-7.5% PhiX was included to help cluster recognition. As for how the authors treated the data: V and J genes were assigned to Demultiplexor-processed FASTQ reads by Decombinator through tag matching, with a single base-pair mismatch being allowed. Collapsinator used UMIs to correct both sequencing errors and frequency errors arising from PCR heterogeneity. TCRs were translated and CDR3s were extracted from the conserved cysteine to the FGXG phenylalanine by CDR3Translator, with non-productive sequences being flagged. Repertoires were subsampled to equal numbers of UMI-defined TCRs before Gini, Shannon entropy and inverse Simpson indices were calculated. Power-law fits to clonotype abundance distributions were performed by maximum likelihood within the linear range. For one naive CD8 sample, the pipeline and MIGEC produced similar UMI counts, unique TCR numbers and clonal distributions. In one analysis, naive TCRs also found in any memory subset of the same donor were removed from the naive repertoire. Repertoires were searched for about 7,300 CMV-associated CDR3 sequences compiled from VDJdb and a published dataset. The raw public reads went through TCRdb reprocessing: fastp at Q25, MiXCR clone calling, in-frame beta chains kept. One record per CDR3 amino acid sequence lists the most common genes and DNA. The V and J calls shown here were made by TCRdb, not taken from the authors' results. In all, the sample holds over 110,000 distinct CDR3 sequences, and 15% to 25% of those were seen once. Approximately 0.58% of the sample is held by the ten biggest clonotypes.

The data stem from a study of naive and memory T cell subsets (dated by TCRdb to the late 2010s). Study-level background: An open-source, UMI-based TCR alpha and beta sequencing pipeline was applied to sorted naive and memory peripheral blood T cell subsets. Complete agreement was observed between the functional CMV T cell responses and the IgG serology results. RNA was DNase-treated and reverse transcribed with TCR constant-region primers, mostly using SuperScript III.

Beyond this particular receptor, the publication reports: RNA-based TCR counts may be affected by expression changes linked to T cell activation and differentiation. A clonotype was defined as a single alpha or beta chain sequence rather than as a paired alpha/beta receptor. A few larger clonotypes were present in naive repertoires, particularly the CD8 repertoires, and these clonotypes were possibly memory cells re-expressing CD45RA. No ground truth was available to validate the repertoire findings for the naive and memory subsets. TCR abundance followed a power law with an exponent that was different for naive and memory subsets but consistent across the three individuals. In both CD4 and CD8 cells, the Gini index increased while Shannon and inverse Simpson diversity decreased from naive through CM, EM and EMRA. Once error correction was done, more than 85% of naive TCR sequences showed up just once, which made the naive abundance distributions much steeper than those of the memory subsets.

Based on the germline V gene, the CDR1 and CDR2 sequences are LGHNA and YSLEER. Trimming removed 0 bases from V and 4 bases from J; the gene matches leave 12 bases unexplained. The CDR3 goes from the cysteine to the phenylalanine over 18 residues. Kept here is only the CDR3 DNA, which spans 54 bases and is read in frame from base 1. From the second PCR step on, the TCR alpha and beta chain libraries were amplified in separate reactions. To determine each donor's CMV status, fresh PBMCs were stimulated overnight with CMV viral lysate, and IFNgamma production from CD4+ T cells was then assessed. Using Miltenyi beads, CD4 T cells were first positively selected, and CD8 T cells were then positively selected from the CD4-negative fraction. After staining for CD3, CD4, CD8, CD45RA, CD27 and a live/dead dye, cells were sorted on a BD Aria II into four subsets based on CD45RA and CD27. A few healthy volunteers provided blood, and the blood of each volunteer was split into CD4 and CD8 T cells and then into four differentiation subsets. Approximately 120 ml of peripheral blood was collected from each donor, and PBMC were isolated by Ficoll-Paque PLUS density-gradient centrifugation. After sorting, cells were lysed in RLT buffer, RNA was extracted using a Qiagen RNeasy kit, and the extracted RNA was stored at -80 degrees C.

The chain is assembled from TRBV4-3 and TRBJ2-1, with 7 bases in between that match TRBD2. The specimen was naive CD8+ T cells from blood. The sample's cell subset or site, from its label and the paper: naive T cells, CD45RA high CD27+. This TCR was recovered from a human donor in good health. The sequence in DNA is TGCGCCAGCAGCCAAGAACCCCCTCTAGCGGAGACTTACAATGAGCAGTTCTTC. It translates to CASSQEPPLAETYNEQFF.